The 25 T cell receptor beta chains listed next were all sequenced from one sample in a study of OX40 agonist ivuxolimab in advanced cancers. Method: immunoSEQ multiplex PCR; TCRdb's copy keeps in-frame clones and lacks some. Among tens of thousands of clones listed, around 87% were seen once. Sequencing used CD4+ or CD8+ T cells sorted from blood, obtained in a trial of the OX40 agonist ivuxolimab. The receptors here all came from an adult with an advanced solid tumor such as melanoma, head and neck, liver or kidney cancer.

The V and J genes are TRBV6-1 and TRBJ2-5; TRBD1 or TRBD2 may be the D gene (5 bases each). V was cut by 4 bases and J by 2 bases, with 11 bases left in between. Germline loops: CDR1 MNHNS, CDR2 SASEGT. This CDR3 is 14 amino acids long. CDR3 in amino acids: CASSGAGSQETQYF. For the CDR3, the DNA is TGTGCCAGCAGTGGAGCAGGGAGTCAAGAGACCCAGTACTTC.

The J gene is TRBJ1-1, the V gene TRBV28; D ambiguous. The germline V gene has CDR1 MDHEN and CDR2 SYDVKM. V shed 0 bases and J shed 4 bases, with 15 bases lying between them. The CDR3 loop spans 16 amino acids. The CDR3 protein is CASSLWAVRTTTEAFF. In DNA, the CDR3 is TGTGCCAGCAGTTTATGGGCCGTACGAACAACCACTGAAGCTTTCTTT.

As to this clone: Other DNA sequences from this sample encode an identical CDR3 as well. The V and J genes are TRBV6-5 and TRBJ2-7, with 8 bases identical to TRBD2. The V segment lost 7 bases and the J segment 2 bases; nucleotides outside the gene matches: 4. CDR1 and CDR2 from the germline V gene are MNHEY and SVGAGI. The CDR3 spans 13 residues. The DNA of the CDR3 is TGTGCCAGCAACCCGGGAGGGACCTACGAGCAGTACTTC. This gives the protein CASNPGGTYEQYF.

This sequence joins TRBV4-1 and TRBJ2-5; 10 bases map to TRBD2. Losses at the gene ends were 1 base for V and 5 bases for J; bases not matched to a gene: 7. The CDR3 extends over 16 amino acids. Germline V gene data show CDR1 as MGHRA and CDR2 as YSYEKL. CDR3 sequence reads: CASSQVVAGGLETQYF. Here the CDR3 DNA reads TGCGCCAGCAGCCAAGTCGTAGCGGGGGGTTTGGAGACCCAGTACTTC.

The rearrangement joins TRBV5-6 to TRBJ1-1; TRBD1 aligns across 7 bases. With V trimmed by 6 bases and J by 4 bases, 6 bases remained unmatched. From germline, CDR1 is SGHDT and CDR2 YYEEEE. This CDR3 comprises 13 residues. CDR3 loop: CASTPTGSTEAFF. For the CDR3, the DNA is TGTGCCAGCACCCCGACAGGGAGCACTGAAGCTTTCTTT.

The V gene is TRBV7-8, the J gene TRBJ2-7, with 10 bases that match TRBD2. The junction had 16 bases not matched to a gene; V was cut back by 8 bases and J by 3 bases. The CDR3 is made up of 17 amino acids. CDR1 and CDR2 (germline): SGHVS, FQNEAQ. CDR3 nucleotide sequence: TGTGCCAGCGGGTGGCTGCCTAGCGGGAGAGGGGGCTACGAGCAGTACTTC. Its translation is CASGWLPSGRGGYEQYF.

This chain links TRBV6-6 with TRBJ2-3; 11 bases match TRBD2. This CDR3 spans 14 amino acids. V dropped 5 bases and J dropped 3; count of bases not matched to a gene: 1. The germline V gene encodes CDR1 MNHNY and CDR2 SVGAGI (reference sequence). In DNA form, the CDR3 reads TGTGCCAGCAGTCGGACTAGCGGGACAGATACGCAGTATTTT. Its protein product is CASSRTSGTDTQYF.

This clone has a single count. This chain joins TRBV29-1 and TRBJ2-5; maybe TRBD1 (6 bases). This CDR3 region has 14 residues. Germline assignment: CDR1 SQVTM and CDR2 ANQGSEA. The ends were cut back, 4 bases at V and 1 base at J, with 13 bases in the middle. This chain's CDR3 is CSVALGQLQETQYF. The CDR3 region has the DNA TGCAGCGTTGCTCTAGGACAGCTCCAAGAGACCCAGTACTTC.

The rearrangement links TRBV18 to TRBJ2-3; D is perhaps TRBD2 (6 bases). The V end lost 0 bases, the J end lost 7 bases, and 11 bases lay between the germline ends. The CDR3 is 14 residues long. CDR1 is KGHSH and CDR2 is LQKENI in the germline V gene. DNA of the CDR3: TGTGCCAGCTCACCACCAAGCGGGCGGAATACGCAGTATTTT. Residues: CASSPPSGRNTQYF.

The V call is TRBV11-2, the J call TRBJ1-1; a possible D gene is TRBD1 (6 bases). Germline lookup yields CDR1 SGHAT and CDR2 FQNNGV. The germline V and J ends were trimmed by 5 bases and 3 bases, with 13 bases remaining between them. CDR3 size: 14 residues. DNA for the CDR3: TGTGCCAGCAGCGAACAGGGTTTAGACACTGAAGCTTTCTTT. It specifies CASSEQGLDTEAFF.

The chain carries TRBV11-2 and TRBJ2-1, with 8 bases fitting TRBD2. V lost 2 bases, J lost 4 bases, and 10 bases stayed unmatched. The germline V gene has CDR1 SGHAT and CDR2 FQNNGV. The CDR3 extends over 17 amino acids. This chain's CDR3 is CASSLYPAGVPYNEQFF. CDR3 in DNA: TGTGCCAGCAGCTTATATCCAGCGGGAGTCCCATACAATGAGCAGTTCTTC.

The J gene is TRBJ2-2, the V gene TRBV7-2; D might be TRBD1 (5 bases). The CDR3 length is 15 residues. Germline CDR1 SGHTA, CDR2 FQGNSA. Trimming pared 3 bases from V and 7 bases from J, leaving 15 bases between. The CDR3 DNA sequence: TGTGCCAGCAGCTTGGTGACAGTTAGGAGCGGGGAGCTGTTTTTT. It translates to CASSLVTVRSGELFF.

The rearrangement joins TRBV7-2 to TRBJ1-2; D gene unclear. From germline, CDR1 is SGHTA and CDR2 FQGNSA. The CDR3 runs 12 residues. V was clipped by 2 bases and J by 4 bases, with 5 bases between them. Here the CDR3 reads CASSLLAYGYTF. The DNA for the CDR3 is TGTGCCAGCAGCTTACTAGCCTATGGCTACACCTTC. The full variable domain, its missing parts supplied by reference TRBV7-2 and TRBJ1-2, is GAGVSQSPSNKVTEKGKDVELRCDPISGHTALYWYRQSLGQGLEFLIYFQGNSAPDKSGLPSDRFSAERTGGSVSTLTIQRTQQEDSAVYLCASSLLAYGYTFGSGTRLTVV.

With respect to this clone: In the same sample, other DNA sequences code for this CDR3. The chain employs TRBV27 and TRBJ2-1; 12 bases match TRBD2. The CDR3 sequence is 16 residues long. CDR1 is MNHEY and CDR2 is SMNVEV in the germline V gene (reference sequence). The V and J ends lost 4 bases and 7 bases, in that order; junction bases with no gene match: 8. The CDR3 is CASSSPLAGGPNEQFF. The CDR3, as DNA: TGTGCCAGCAGTTCTCCCCTAGCGGGAGGGCCTAATGAGCAGTTCTTC.

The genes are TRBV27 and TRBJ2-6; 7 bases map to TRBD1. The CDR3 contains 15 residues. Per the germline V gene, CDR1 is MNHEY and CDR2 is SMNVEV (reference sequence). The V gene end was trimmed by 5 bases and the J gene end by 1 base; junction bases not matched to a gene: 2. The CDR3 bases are TGTGCCAGCAGTCCACAGGGGTCTGGGGCCAACGTCCTGACTTTC. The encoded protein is CASSPQGSGANVLTF.

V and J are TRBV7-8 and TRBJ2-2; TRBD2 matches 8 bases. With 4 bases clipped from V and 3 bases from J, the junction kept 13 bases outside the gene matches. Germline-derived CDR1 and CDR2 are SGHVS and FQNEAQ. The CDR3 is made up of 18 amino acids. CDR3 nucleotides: TGTGCCAGCAGCTCCAAATACGGGAAGCGGGAGTACACCGGGGAGCTGTTTTTT. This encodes CASSSKYGKREYTGELFF.

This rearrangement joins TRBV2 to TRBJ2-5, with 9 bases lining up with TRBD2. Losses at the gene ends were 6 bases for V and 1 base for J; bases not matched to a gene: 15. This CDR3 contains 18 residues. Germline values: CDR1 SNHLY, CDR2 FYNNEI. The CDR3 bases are TGTGCCAGCAGCCCGGGGCGGCTAGCGGGGAACTCCCAAGAGACCCAGTACTTC. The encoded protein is CASSPGRLAGNSQETQYF.

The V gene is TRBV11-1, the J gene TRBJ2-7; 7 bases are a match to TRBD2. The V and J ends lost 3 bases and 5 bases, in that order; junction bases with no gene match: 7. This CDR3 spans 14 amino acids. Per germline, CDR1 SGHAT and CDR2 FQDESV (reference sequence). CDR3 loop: CASSLGGSGNEQYF. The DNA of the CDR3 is TGTGCCAGCAGCTTGGGCGGGAGTGGAAACGAGCAGTACTTC. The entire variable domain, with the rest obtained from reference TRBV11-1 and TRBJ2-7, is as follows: EAEVAQSPRYKITEKSQAVAFWCDPISGHATLYWYRQILGQGPELLVQFQDESVVDDSQLPKDRFSAERLKGVDSTLKIQPAELGDSAMYLCASSLGGSGNEQYFGPGTRLTVT.

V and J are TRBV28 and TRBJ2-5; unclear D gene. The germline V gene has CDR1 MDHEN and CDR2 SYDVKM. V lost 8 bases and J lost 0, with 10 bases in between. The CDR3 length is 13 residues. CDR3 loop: CASAPQNQETQYF. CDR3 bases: TGTGCCAGCGCTCCCCAGAACCAAGAGACCCAGTACTTC.

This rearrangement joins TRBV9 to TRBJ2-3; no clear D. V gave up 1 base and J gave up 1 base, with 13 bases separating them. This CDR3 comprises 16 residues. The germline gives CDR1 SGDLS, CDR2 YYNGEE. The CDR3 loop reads CASSVPDWTRTDTQYF. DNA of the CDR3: TGTGCCAGCAGCGTACCCGACTGGACGCGCACAGATACGCAGTATTTT.

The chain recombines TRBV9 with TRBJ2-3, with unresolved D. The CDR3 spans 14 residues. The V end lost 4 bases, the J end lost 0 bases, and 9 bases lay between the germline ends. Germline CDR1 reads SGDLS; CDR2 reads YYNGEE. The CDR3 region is CASSPKASTDTQYF. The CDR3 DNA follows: TGTGCCAGCAGCCCAAAGGCAAGCACAGATACGCAGTATTTT.

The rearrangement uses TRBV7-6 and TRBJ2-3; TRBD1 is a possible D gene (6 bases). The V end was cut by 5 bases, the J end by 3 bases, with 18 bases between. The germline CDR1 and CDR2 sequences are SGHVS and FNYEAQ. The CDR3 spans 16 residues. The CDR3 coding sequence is TGTGCCAGCAGCACCCCCGGGACACCCTCGACAGATACGCAGTATTTT. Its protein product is CASSTPGTPSTDTQYF.

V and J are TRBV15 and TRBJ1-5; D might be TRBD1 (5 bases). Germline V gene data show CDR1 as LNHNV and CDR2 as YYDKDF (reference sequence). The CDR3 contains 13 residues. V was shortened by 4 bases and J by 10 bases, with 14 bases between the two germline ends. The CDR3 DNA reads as TGTGCCACCAGCACCTTGCCTGGGGGTCCCCAGCATTTT. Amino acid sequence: CATSTLPGGPQHF.

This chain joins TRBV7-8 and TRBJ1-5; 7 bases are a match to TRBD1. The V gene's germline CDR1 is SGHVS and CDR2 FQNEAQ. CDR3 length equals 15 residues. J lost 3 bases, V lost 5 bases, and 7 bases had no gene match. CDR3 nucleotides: TGTGCCAGCAGCCCACAGGGGACGGACAATCAGCCCCAGCATTTT. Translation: CASSPQGTDNQPQHF. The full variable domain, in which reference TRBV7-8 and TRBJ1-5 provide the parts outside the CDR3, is GAGVSQSPRYKVAKRGQDVALRCDPISGHVSLFWYQQALGQGPEFLTYFQNEAQLDKSGLPSDRFFAERPEGSVSTLKIQRTQQEDSAVYLCASSPQGTDNQPQHFGDGTRLSIL.

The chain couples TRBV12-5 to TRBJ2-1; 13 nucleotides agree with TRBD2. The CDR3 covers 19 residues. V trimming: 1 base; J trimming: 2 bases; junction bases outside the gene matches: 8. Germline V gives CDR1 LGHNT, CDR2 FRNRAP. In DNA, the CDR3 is TGTGCTAGTGGTTTGGGAGGGGGACTAGCGGGGATAGCCTACAATGAGCAGTTCTTC. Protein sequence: CASGLGGGLAGIAYNEQFF.